One sample yielded the 18 T cell receptor beta chains listed below, sequenced in a study of T cell responses to AZD1222 COVID-19 vaccine. Clones were sequenced by immunoSEQ multiplex PCR, and TCRdb holds only the in-frame ones, with some missing. In the table there are 150,000 to 200,000 clones, roughly nine tenths of which are singletons. The material was peripheral blood, obtained on day 0 of AZD1222 vaccination. Receptors were obtained from an adult in good health.

The chain uses TRBV19 and TRBJ1-2; 8 bases fit TRBD1. Germline V gene data show CDR1 as LNHDA and CDR2 as SQIVND (reference sequence). The CDR3 has 15 residues. The trim removed 8 bases at V and 2 bases at J, leaving 10 bases unmatched. This chain's CDR3 is CASSRTGTRNYGYTF. The DNA for the CDR3 is TGTGCCAGTTCCAGGACAGGGACGAGGAACTATGGCTACACCTTC. Complete variable domain (other parts from reference TRBV19 and TRBJ1-2): DGGITQSPKYLFRKEGQNVTLSCEQNLNHDAMYWYRQDPGQGLRLIYYSQIVNDFQKGDIAEGYSVSREKKESFPLTVTSAQKNPTAFYLCASSRTGTRNYGYTFGSGTRLTVV.

The V gene is TRBV19, the J gene TRBJ2-3; 7 nucleotides align to TRBD2. V dropped 4 bases and J dropped 2; count of bases not matched to a gene: 6. This CDR3 spans 15 amino acids. Germline-derived CDR1 and CDR2 are LNHDA and SQIVND (reference sequence). Here the CDR3 DNA reads TGTGCCAGTAGTAAGCCTAGCGGCCCCACAGATACGCAGTATTTT. Residues: CASSKPSGPTDTQYF.

In DNA, the CDR3 is TGTGCCAGCAGTTTAGGGGCCCGGTCGGCCCAGCATTTT. It encodes CASSLGARSAQHF. The chain carries TRBV28 and TRBJ1-5, with D perhaps TRBD1 (5 bases). CDR1 is MDHEN, CDR2 SYDVKM, per germline. CDR3 length: 13 amino acids. Deletions cut 2 bases from V and 11 bases from J, with 13 bases between. Filled out from reference TRBV28 and TRBJ1-5, the complete variable domain reads DVKVTQSSRYLVKRTGEKVFLECVQDMDHENMFWYRQDPGLGLRLIYFSYDVKMKEKGDIPEGYSVSREKKERFSLILESASTNQTSMYLCASSLGARSAQHFGDGTRLSIL.

This chain uses TRBV4-1 with TRBJ1-5; TRBD1 matches at 11 bases. Germline trimming cut 4 bases from V and 3 bases from J; bases unmatched to any gene: 8. The CDR3 totals 17 residues. Germline V gene lookup returns CDR1 MGHRA and CDR2 YSYEKL. DNA of the CDR3: TGCGCCAGCAGCCCCGCCGGGACAGGGGGGTTCAATCAGCCCCAGCATTTT. It codes for CASSPAGTGGFNQPQHF.

V is TRBV25-1 and J is TRBJ1-2, with D maybe TRBD1 (6 bases). Trimming shortened V by 3 bases and J by 2 bases, and 10 bases separated the two germline ends. The CDR3 spans 14 residues. The germline CDR1 and CDR2 sequences are MGHDK and SYGVNS. CDR3 sequence: CASSDPGGNYGYTF. The CDR3 coding sequence is TGTGCCAGCAGTGATCCGGGGGGCAACTATGGCTACACCTTC.

This clone has only one observation. V gene TRBV30 combines with J gene TRBJ1-1, with 7 bases identical to TRBD1. The CDR3 sequence is 14 residues long. Per the germline V gene, CDR1 is GTSNPN and CDR2 is SVGIG (reference sequence). V was pared by 2 bases and J by 6 bases, with 9 bases of the junction left unmatched. The CDR3, as DNA: TGTGCCTGGAGTAGGGAACAGGGGATGCCTGAAGCTTTCTTT. It yields the protein CAWSREQGMPEAFF.

This chain links TRBV12-3 or TRBV12-4 with TRBJ2-1; 8 bases fit TRBD2. This CDR3 is 13 amino acids long. The V gene end was trimmed by 6 bases and the J gene end by 4 bases; junction bases not matched to a gene: 2. This chain's CDR3 is CASSEREYNEQFF. In DNA, the CDR3 is TGTGCCAGCAGCGAGCGGGAGTACAATGAGCAGTTCTTC.

The chain recombines TRBV19 with TRBJ2-1; 10 positions match TRBD1. This CDR3 spans 14 amino acids. The ends lost 7 bases at V and 8 bases at J; junction bases unmatched: 8. Germline-derived CDR1 and CDR2 are LNHDA and SQIVND (reference sequence). The CDR3 protein is CASNPTGGVDEQFF. CDR3 nucleotides: TGTGCCAGTAACCCGACAGGGGGCGTGGATGAGCAGTTCTTC.

This clone was detected only once. Other DNA sequences of this sample code for an identical CDR3. This rearrangement joins TRBV6-5 to TRBJ1-1, with D perhaps matching TRBD1 (6 bases). The CDR3 runs 13 residues. V was cut by 5 bases and J by 3 bases, with 10 bases left in between. CDR1 and CDR2 from the germline V gene are MNHEY and SVGAGI. CDR3 sequence: CASSIQGYTEAFF. CDR3 DNA: TGTGCCAGCAGTATACAGGGCTACACTGAAGCTTTCTTT.

The rearrangement joins TRBV5-1 to TRBJ2-1; 12 nucleotides agree with TRBD2. The CDR3 extends over 20 amino acids. V trimming: 4 bases; J trimming: 0 bases; junction bases outside the gene matches: 14. Germline CDR1 is SGHRS and CDR2 is YFSETQ. This CDR3 reads CASSTGTSGRKVSSYNEQFF. The CDR3 region has the DNA TGCGCCAGCAGCACCGGAACTAGCGGGAGGAAGGTAAGCTCCTACAATGAGCAGTTCTTC.

V is TRBV6-5 and J is TRBJ2-3, with TRBD2 matching 9 bases. CDR1 MNHEY and CDR2 SVGAGI come from the germline V gene. V lost 8 bases, J lost 10 bases, and 10 bases stayed unmatched. The CDR3 sequence is 13 residues long. CDR3 amino acids: CASWLLAGKSQYF. DNA for the CDR3: TGTGCCAGCTGGCTCCTAGCGGGAAAATCGCAGTATTTT.

The J gene is TRBJ1-4, the V gene TRBV15, with a possible D match to TRBD1 (5 bases). Germline loops: CDR1 LNHNV, CDR2 YYDKDF (reference sequence). This CDR3 is 16 amino acids long. V lost 0 bases, J lost 0 bases, and 8 bases lay in between. The chain's CDR3 is CATSREGQATNEKLFF. As DNA, the CDR3 is TGTGCCACCAGCAGAGAGGGGCAGGCAACTAATGAAAAACTGTTTTTT.

The chain carries TRBV7-6 and TRBJ2-1; tentative D call: TRBD2 (6 bases). CDR1 and CDR2 from the germline V gene are SGHVS and FNYEAQ. Trimming removed 1 base at V and 6 bases at J, with 16 bases between. The CDR3 is 16 amino acids. The CDR3 sequence: CASSLVAGSGVNEQFF. CDR3 bases: TGTGCCAGCAGCTTAGTGGCGGGATCGGGGGTCAATGAGCAGTTCTTC.

The V gene is TRBV19, the J gene TRBJ1-5; no reliable D call. From germline, CDR1 is LNHDA and CDR2 SQIVND (reference sequence). The V gene lost 0 bases and the J gene lost 0 bases, with 12 bases spanning the gap. This CDR3 contains 17 residues. CDR3 DNA: TGTGCCAGTAGTATAGATTCCGCCCAGCATAGCAATCAGCCCCAGCATTTT. It translates to CASSIDSAQHSNQPQHF.

This chain uses TRBV30 with TRBJ1-2; weak D call: TRBD1 (6 bases). Trimming removed 5 bases from V and 6 bases from J, with 22 bases in between. The CDR3 spans 15 residues. Germline assignment: CDR1 GTSNPN and CDR2 SVGIG (reference sequence). The CDR3, as DNA: TGTGCCTGGGCAAGGGGACATACTGAGGTGGATGGCTACACCTTC. Translation: CAWARGHTEVDGYTF.

The V call is TRBV14, the J call TRBJ1-2, with D maybe TRBD1 (5 bases). Germline-derived CDR1 and CDR2 are SGHDN and FVKESK. V lost 4 bases and J lost 0, with 9 bases in between. CDR3 length equals 14 residues. CDR3 nucleotide sequence: TGTGCCAGCAGCCCGGGGCCATCTAACTATGGCTACACCTTC. This codes for CASSPGPSNYGYTF.

The chain couples TRBV29-1 to TRBJ2-2; D may match TRBD1 or TRBD2 (6 bases each). The germline V gene has CDR1 SQVTM and CDR2 ANQGSEA. Trimming took 4 bases from V and 7 from J, leaving 10 bases between them. CDR3 length: 12 residues. CDR3 DNA sequence: TGCAGCGTTGTCCGGGGGCGCGGGGAGCTGTTTTTT. It specifies CSVVRGRGELFF.

This rearrangement joins TRBV6-5 to TRBJ1-5; tentative D call: TRBD1 (5 bases). Deletions cut 4 bases from V and 5 bases from J, with 9 bases between. The CDR3 consists of 13 residues. Germline V gene sequence: CDR1 MNHEY, CDR2 SVGAGI. The CDR3 is CASSSQGHQPQHF. CDR3 nucleotides: TGTGCCAGCAGTTCCCAGGGTCATCAGCCCCAGCATTTT.